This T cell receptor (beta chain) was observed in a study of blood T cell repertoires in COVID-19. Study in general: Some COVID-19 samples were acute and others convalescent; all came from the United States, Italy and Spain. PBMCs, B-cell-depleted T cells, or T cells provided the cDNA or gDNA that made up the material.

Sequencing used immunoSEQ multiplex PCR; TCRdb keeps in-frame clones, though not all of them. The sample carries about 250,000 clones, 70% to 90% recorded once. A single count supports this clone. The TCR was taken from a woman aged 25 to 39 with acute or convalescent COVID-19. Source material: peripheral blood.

The DNA of the CDR3 is TGCAGTGCTACTAGGGGTGGCGAGCAGTACTTC. Translated: CSATRGGEQYF. This chain joins TRBV20-1 and TRBJ2-7; D might be TRBD1 (5 bases). The V gene lost 4 bases and the J gene lost 6 bases, with 10 bases spanning the gap. This CDR3 contains 11 residues. Germline V gene lookup returns CDR1 DFQATT and CDR2 SNEGSKA (reference sequence).